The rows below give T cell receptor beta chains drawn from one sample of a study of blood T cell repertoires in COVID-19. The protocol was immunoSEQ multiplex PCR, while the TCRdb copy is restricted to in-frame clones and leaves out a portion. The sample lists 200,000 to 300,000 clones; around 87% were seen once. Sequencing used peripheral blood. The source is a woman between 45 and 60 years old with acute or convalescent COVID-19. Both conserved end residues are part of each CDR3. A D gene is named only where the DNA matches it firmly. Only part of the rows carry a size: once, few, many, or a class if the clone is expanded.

CDR3 DNA: TGTGCCAGCAGCCCGCTTTTTCATGGCGGGACAGACTATGGCTACACCTTC
CDR3 protein: CASSPLFHGGTDYGYTF
J gene: TRBJ1-2
clone size: NA
D gene: TRBD1
V gene: TRBV7-9

CDR3 DNA: TGTGCCAGCAACGGACAGGGGGCTGATGTTAACTATGGCTACACCTTC
CDR3 protein: CASNGQGADVNYGYTF
J gene: TRBJ1-2
clone size: NA
D gene: TRBD1
V gene: TRBV28

CDR3 DNA: TGTGCCAGCAGCTTACGCGACGGGAGAAATAGCAATCAGCCCCAGCATTTT
CDR3 protein: CASSLRDGRNSNQPQHF
J gene: TRBJ1-5
clone size: NA
D gene: NA
V gene: TRBV7-2

CDR3 DNA: TGTGCCAGCAGTTTATGGGAACAGGGGGCGCACGGCTACACCTTC
CDR3 protein: CASSLWEQGAHGYTF
J gene: TRBJ1-2
clone size: NA
D gene: TRBD1
V gene: TRBV28

CDR3 DNA: TGTGCCAGCAGCTCGGCGCGGGGGTTCGACGAGCAGTACTTC
CDR3 protein: CASSSARGFDEQYF
J gene: TRBJ2-7
clone size: NA
D gene: TRBD2
V gene: TRBV11-2

CDR3 DNA: TGTGCCAGCAGCAGAGGACTAGCGGCCTACGAGCAGTACTTC
CDR3 protein: CASSRGLAAYEQYF
J gene: TRBJ2-7
clone size: NA
D gene: TRBD2
V gene: TRBV7-2

CDR3 DNA: TGCGCCAGCAGCTCCACAGGGGGCCTCGAAGCTTTCTTT
CDR3 protein: CASSSTGGLEAFF
J gene: TRBJ1-1
clone size: once
D gene: TRBD1
V gene: TRBV5-1

CDR3 DNA: TGTGCCAGCAGCTTTCGGTCGGATACGCAGTATTTT
CDR3 protein: CASSFRSDTQYF
J gene: TRBJ2-3
clone size: few
D gene: NA
V gene: TRBV5-4

CDR3 DNA: TGCAGCGTTGAACTAACCCGAGGACAGAACACTGAAGCTTTCTTT
CDR3 protein: CSVELTRGQNTEAFF
J gene: TRBJ1-1
clone size: NA
D gene: NA
V gene: TRBV29-1

CDR3 DNA: TGTGCCAGCAGTTTAAGTCCAAGGGGAAATAATTCACCCCTCCACTTT
CDR3 protein: CASSLSPRGNNSPLHF
J gene: TRBJ1-6
clone size: few
D gene: NA
V gene: TRBV27

CDR3 DNA: TGTGCCAGCAGTTTAATGTTCAAGCAGGAGGGGAAGGACTATGGCTACACCTTC
CDR3 protein: CASSLMFKQEGKDYGYTF
J gene: TRBJ1-2
clone size: NA
D gene: NA
V gene: TRBV28

CDR3 DNA: TGTGCCAGCAGCTTAGGTCCGGGAATCGCGGAGACCCAGTACTTC
CDR3 protein: CASSLGPGIAETQYF
J gene: TRBJ2-5
clone size: NA
D gene: NA
V gene: TRBV7-2

CDR3 DNA: TGTGCCAGCAGCCCCGGACAGGTTCCCTACGAGCAGTACTTC
CDR3 protein: CASSPGQVPYEQYF
J gene: TRBJ2-7
clone size: NA
D gene: TRBD1
V gene: TRBV7-3

CDR3 DNA: TGTGCCAGTAGTATAGGGGCGAGCTCCTACAATGAGCAGTTCTTC
CDR3 protein: CASSIGASSYNEQFF
J gene: TRBJ2-1
clone size: NA
D gene: NA
V gene: TRBV19

CDR3 DNA: TGTGCCAGCAGGGGTACGGGGGAGGGTGAAAAACTGTTTTTT
CDR3 protein: CASRGTGEGEKLFF
J gene: TRBJ1-4
clone size: NA
D gene: NA
V gene: TRBV28

CDR3 DNA: TGTGCCAGCAGTTACAGTCGTGCGGAGAACAATGAGCAGTTCTTC
CDR3 protein: CASSYSRAENNEQFF
J gene: TRBJ2-1
clone size: NA
D gene: NA
V gene: TRBV6-5

CDR3 DNA: TGTGCCAGCAGCTTAGTAGCAGCGGGAGGAACAGATACGCAGTATTTT
CDR3 protein: CASSLVAAGGTDTQYF
J gene: TRBJ2-3
clone size: NA
D gene: TRBD2
V gene: TRBV7-2

CDR3 DNA: TGTGCCAGCCATACTAGCGGCCACTCCTACGAGCAGTACTTC
CDR3 protein: CASHTSGHSYEQYF
J gene: TRBJ2-7
clone size: NA
D gene: TRBD2
V gene: TRBV28

CDR3 DNA: TGTGCCAGCAGTGAAGTAGCGAGCTATGGCTACACCTTC
CDR3 protein: CASSEVASYGYTF
J gene: TRBJ1-2
clone size: NA
D gene: NA
V gene: TRBV6-1

CDR3 DNA: TGTGCCAGCAGTGAGAGGGACAGGGGCGGCTATGGCTACACCTTC
CDR3 protein: CASSERDRGGYGYTF
J gene: TRBJ1-2
clone size: NA
D gene: TRBD1
V gene: TRBV6-4

CDR3 DNA: TGCGCCAGCAGCCAAGACGGGTACCGAAACACCATATATTTT
CDR3 protein: CASSQDGYRNTIYF
J gene: TRBJ1-3
clone size: NA
D gene: NA
V gene: TRBV4-3

CDR3 DNA: TGTGCCAGCAGTTTCCGGACAGGGGGACGCGAAAAACTGTTTTTT
CDR3 protein: CASSFRTGGREKLFF
J gene: TRBJ1-4
clone size: NA
D gene: TRBD1
V gene: TRBV27

CDR3 DNA: TGCAGCGTGGGGGGACAGGGCATAGATACGCAGTATTTT
CDR3 protein: CSVGGQGIDTQYF
J gene: TRBJ2-3
clone size: NA
D gene: TRBD1
V gene: TRBV29-1

CDR3 DNA: TGTGCCAGCAGTTTAGCGGGTCTCCACAATGAGCAGTTCTTC
CDR3 protein: CASSLAGLHNEQFF
J gene: TRBJ2-1
clone size: once
D gene: NA
V gene: TRBV28

CDR3 DNA: TGTGCCAGCAGTTACGGACAGTCCTACGAGCAGTACTTC
CDR3 protein: CASSYGQSYEQYF
J gene: TRBJ2-7
clone size: few
D gene: NA
V gene: TRBV6-5

CDR3 DNA: TGTGCCAGCAGCTTGGGACAGGGTGTTAATCAGCCCCAGCATTTT
CDR3 protein: CASSLGQGVNQPQHF
J gene: TRBJ1-5
clone size: NA
D gene: TRBD1
V gene: TRBV7-9

CDR3 DNA: TGTGCCAGCCACCCAAGGACTAGCACAGATACGCAGTATTTT
CDR3 protein: CASHPRTSTDTQYF
J gene: TRBJ2-3
clone size: NA
D gene: NA
V gene: TRBV19

CDR3 DNA: TGTGCCAGCTCACCACACCCCCGACAGTACGAGCAGTACTTC
CDR3 protein: CASSPHPRQYEQYF
J gene: TRBJ2-7
clone size: NA
D gene: NA
V gene: TRBV18

CDR3 DNA: TGTGCCAGCAGTTACTCTAGTTCCGCCACCATATATTTT
CDR3 protein: CASSYSSSATIYF
J gene: TRBJ1-3
clone size: NA
D gene: NA
V gene: TRBV27

CDR3 DNA: TGTGCCAGCAGCTTACAAGGAGGGGATGAGCAGTTCTTC
CDR3 protein: CASSLQGGDEQFF
J gene: TRBJ2-1
clone size: NA
D gene: NA
V gene: TRBV7-3

CDR3 DNA: TGTGCCACCAGTGCCCTAGCGGGAGACGAGCAGTTCTTC
CDR3 protein: CATSALAGDEQFF
J gene: TRBJ2-1
clone size: NA
D gene: TRBD2
V gene: TRBV24-1

CDR3 DNA: TGTGCCAGCAGCCCGCCGGTGGTAGCTGGGGCCAACGTCCTGACTTTC
CDR3 protein: CASSPPVVAGANVLTF
J gene: TRBJ2-6
clone size: once
D gene: NA
V gene: TRBV7-9

CDR3 DNA: TGTGCCACCAGCAGAGGGGAGCGTGGCTACACCTTC
CDR3 protein: CATSRGERGYTF
J gene: TRBJ1-2
clone size: NA
D gene: NA
V gene: TRBV15

CDR3 DNA: TGTGCCAGTAGTATGGGACAGATAGAAAGACCCCTCCACTTT
CDR3 protein: CASSMGQIERPLHF
J gene: TRBJ1-6
clone size: NA
D gene: TRBD1
V gene: TRBV19

CDR3 DNA: TGTGCCAGCACTCCTTTCGGTGTAGCGGGAGCCGGGGAGCTGTTTTTT
CDR3 protein: CASTPFGVAGAGELFF
J gene: TRBJ2-2
clone size: NA
D gene: TRBD2
V gene: TRBV28

CDR3 DNA: TGTGCCAGCAGTTACGTGCAGGGGTCCACTGAAGCTTTCTTT
CDR3 protein: CASSYVQGSTEAFF
J gene: TRBJ1-1
clone size: NA
D gene: NA
V gene: TRBV6-5

CDR3 DNA: TGTGCCAGCAGCCTAGTCAGCTACTCGAACACCGGGGAGCTGTTTTTT
CDR3 protein: CASSLVSYSNTGELFF
J gene: TRBJ2-2
clone size: once
D gene: NA
V gene: TRBV27

CDR3 DNA: TGTGCCAGCAGTCCACTAGCGGGAGAGCCCTCCGAGACCCAGTACTTC
CDR3 protein: CASSPLAGEPSETQYF
J gene: TRBJ2-5
clone size: NA
D gene: TRBD2
V gene: TRBV28

CDR3 DNA: TGTGCCAGCAGCCGAAACGCGGGAGTCAGCACAGATACGCAGTATTTT
CDR3 protein: CASSRNAGVSTDTQYF
J gene: TRBJ2-3
clone size: NA
D gene: TRBD2
V gene: TRBV7-3

CDR3 DNA: TGTGCCAGCTCATCGCAACAGGGGGGGAACTATGGCTACACCTTC
CDR3 protein: CASSSQQGGNYGYTF
J gene: TRBJ1-2
clone size: once
D gene: TRBD1
V gene: TRBV18

CDR3 DNA: TGTGCCAGCAGTTACACCGAAGGGGGCATTGAGCAGTTCTTC
CDR3 protein: CASSYTEGGIEQFF
J gene: TRBJ2-1
clone size: NA
D gene: TRBD1
V gene: TRBV6-5

CDR3 DNA: TGTGCCAGCAGTTTAGAGGGGGCTACTAATGAAAAACTGTTTTTT
CDR3 protein: CASSLEGATNEKLFF
J gene: TRBJ1-4
clone size: NA
D gene: TRBD1
V gene: TRBV27

CDR3 DNA: TGTGCCACCAGTCAAGTCTCGGGACAGGGTACGGATGAGCAGTTCTTC
CDR3 protein: CATSQVSGQGTDEQFF
J gene: TRBJ2-1
clone size: NA
D gene: TRBD1
V gene: TRBV15

CDR3 DNA: TGTGCCAGCGGGGCAGGGCCTACCTACGAGCAGTACTTC
CDR3 protein: CASGAGPTYEQYF
J gene: TRBJ2-7
clone size: NA
D gene: NA
V gene: TRBV5-4

CDR3 DNA: TGTGCCAGCAGTGGAATCGACAGGACGAATAATGAAAAACTGTTTTTT
CDR3 protein: CASSGIDRTNNEKLFF
J gene: TRBJ1-4
clone size: once
D gene: NA
V gene: TRBV2

CDR3 DNA: TGTGCCAGCAGTGGGCAGGGAAATGAAAAACTGTTTTTT
CDR3 protein: CASSGQGNEKLFF
J gene: TRBJ1-4
clone size: NA
D gene: NA
V gene: TRBV27

CDR3 DNA: TGTGCCAGCAGTGAAAGATCCCTTCGGGACACCTATGGCTACACCTTC
CDR3 protein: CASSERSLRDTYGYTF
J gene: TRBJ1-2
clone size: NA
D gene: NA
V gene: TRBV25-1

CDR3 DNA: TGTGCCAGTAGTATTATCCGTACAACAGCCAAAAACATTCAGTACTTC
CDR3 protein: CASSIIRTTAKNIQYF
J gene: TRBJ2-4
clone size: few
D gene: NA
V gene: TRBV19